This TCR beta chain is from a study of T cell repertoires in cytomegalovirus infection. Turning to the study itself: Both a matching HLA type and CMV infection were indicated by public TCR beta signatures.

J gave up 4 bases and V 7 bases, and 12 bases lay outside the gene matches. This CDR3 contains 15 residues. CDR1 and CDR2 (germline): SNHLY, FYNNEI. One entry per CDR3 protein, called by TCRdb with MiXCR from the reads. The sample gives 500,000 to 600,000 distinct CDR3 sequences, approximately 15% of which show up once; more than 20% is in the top ten. The sample holds many counts of this clonotype. Its antigen remains unknown. Findings and caveats of the study: CMV-specific TCR beta clonotypes restricted by HLA-C dominated the ex vivo response.

Sequencing was carried out using CD8+ T cells from PBMCs. The source is a human donor in good health (CMV status not recorded). Some clones in this sample may be carry-over from other donors' samples. The chain couples TRBV2 to TRBJ1-1, with TRBD1 matching over 7 bases. The CDR3 region has the DNA TGTGCCAGCACCTCCCGGCCAAGGGGGCGCACTGAAGCTTTCTTT. It yields the protein CASTSRPRGRTEAFF.